This T cell receptor beta chain was documented in a study of blood T cell repertoires in COVID-19. Whole-study context: Sites in the United States, Italy and Spain provided acute and convalescent COVID-19 samples.

The protocol was immunoSEQ multiplex PCR, while the TCRdb copy is restricted to in-frame clones and leaves out a portion. The repertoire holds about 290,000 clones, with 70% to 90% as singletons. With respect to this clone: One end of the junction is discordant with germline, which a read error may explain. The identical CDR3 is also encoded by other nucleotide sequences in the sample.

CDR3 length: 13 amino acids. The germline V gene has CDR1 KGHSH and CDR2 LQKENI. The chain links TRBV18 to TRBJ1-1; TRBD1 might be the D (6 bases). Sequenced material: peripheral blood. This TCR derives from a woman between 45 and 60 years old with active or convalescent COVID-19. The CDR3 DNA reads TGCGCCAGCTCGGGACACGCTAACACTGAAGCTTTCTTT. Residues: CASSGHANTEAFF.